The 25 T cell receptor beta chains in this list originate from one sample, sequenced in a study of vaccination effects on CD4 cells after COVID-19. The antigens of these receptors remain unknown. CD4+ T cell isolation took place after nine to eleven days of culture. TCRdb's copy holds only in-frame clones and misses some; the assay was immunoSEQ multiplex PCR. The sample consists of about 74,000 clones, more than 70% of them appearing once. The sequencing used CD4+ T cells from PBMCs cultured without peptide, collected before COVID-19 vaccination. These receptors came from a human donor who received a COVID-19 vaccine.

The chain has TRBV20-1 and TRBJ1-2; D not resolved. Between the trimmed V and J ends, which lost 3 bases and 6 bases, there was a span of 5 bases. CDR1 is DFQATT and CDR2 is SNEGSKA in the germline V gene (reference sequence). The CDR3 length is 10 residues. The CDR3 is CSASPDGYTF. The CDR3 DNA reads TGCAGTGCTAGCCCCGATGGCTACACCTTC.

Only one count was recorded for this clone. The rearrangement uses TRBV9 and TRBJ2-2, with D possibly being TRBD1 or TRBD2 (6 bases each). CDR3 length: 14 residues. Germline CDR1 and CDR2: SGDLS and YYNGEE. Trimming pared 5 bases from V and 2 bases from J, leaving 10 bases between. CDR3: CASRRGDNTGELFF. CDR3 DNA sequence: TGTGCCAGCAGGAGGGGGGACAACACCGGGGAGCTGTTTTTT.

The gene calls are TRBV24-1 and TRBJ2-3, with a tentative D call TRBD1 (6 bases). The CDR3 sequence is 14 residues long. Between the trimmed V and J ends, which lost 1 base and 5 bases, there was a span of 9 bases. The germline V gene encodes CDR1 KGHDR and CDR2 SFDVKD. The CDR3 DNA follows: TGTGCCACCAGTGATTTCGCAGGGGAAGATACGCAGTATTTT. It yields the protein CATSDFAGEDTQYF.

There are a few counts of this clone. This chain joins TRBV6-2 or TRBV6-3 and TRBJ2-7, with D tentatively TRBD2 (6 bases). V was shortened by 4 bases and J by 4 bases, with 14 bases between the two germline ends. This CDR3 has 14 amino acids. Germline lookup yields CDR1 MNHEY and CDR2 SVGEGT. CDR3 loop: CASSSLRRGYEQYV. CDR3 sequence (DNA): TGTGCCAGCAGTTCTCTCCGTCGGGGGTACGAGCAGTACGTC.

The chain couples TRBV6-7 to TRBJ2-5; no definite D call. TRBV6-7 is labeled an ORF, and its function is uncertain. The CDR3 consists of 12 residues. V lost 0 bases, J lost 13 bases, and 12 bases lay in between. CDR3 DNA: TGTGCCAGCAGTTACTCGAGTTCGCGCTTGTACTTC. Translating it yields CASSYSSSRLYF.

This clone was seen once. The chain joins TRBV6-5 to TRBJ2-5; D gene ambiguous. The CDR3 consists of 13 residues. Looked up from germline, CDR1 is MNHEY and CDR2 is SVGAGI. V lost 3 bases to trimming and J lost 5 bases, with 10 bases between them. CDR3 amino acids: CASSYTSRETQYF. CDR3 coding DNA: TGTGCCAGCAGTTATACTTCACGGGAGACCCAGTACTTC.

The rearrangement links TRBV10-2 to TRBJ2-5; 7 positions agree with TRBD1. The CDR3 consists of 16 residues. J was trimmed by 4 bases and V by 6 bases; bases with no gene match: 14. CDR1 and CDR2 (germline): WSHSY, SAAADI. As DNA, the CDR3 is TGCGCCAGCAGCCAAAAAGGGGGCGCAGGTCCAGAGACCCAGTACTTC. This sequence encodes CASSQKGGAGPETQYF.

The DNA for the CDR3 is TGTGCCAGCGGCGAGACCCAGTACTTC. It is translated as CASGETQYF. The rearrangement joins TRBV21-1 to TRBJ2-5; no DNA check was done on the table's D call, TRBD1. TRBV21-1 has pseudogene status. CDR3 length equals 9 residues.

V usage is TRBV9 and J usage is TRBJ2-3; 11 nucleotides line up with TRBD2. The CDR3 sequence is 16 residues long. Germline CDR1 reads SGDLS; CDR2 reads YYNGEE. The junction had 6 bases not matched to a gene; V was cut back by 0 bases and J by 6 bases. Written as DNA, the CDR3 is TGTGCCAGCAGCGTAGAGGATAGCGGGGGGGTCGATACGCAGTATTTT. Protein product: CASSVEDSGGVDTQYF.

The CDR3 bases are TGTGCCAGCCTTGACTCCACCCGGGGGATATACGAGCAGTACGTC. Protein sequence: CASLDSTRGIYEQYV. The chain uses TRBV27 and TRBJ2-7; maybe TRBD2 (6 bases). V dropped 8 bases and J dropped 4 bases, with 21 bases sitting between them. CDR1 and CDR2 (germline): MNHEY, SMNVEV (reference sequence). The CDR3 loop spans 15 amino acids.

The chain employs TRBV5-5 and TRBJ2-1; D is unresolved. Trimming took off 2 bases at V and 9 bases at J, with 6 bases between the two ends. The germline gives CDR1 SGHKS, CDR2 YYEKEE (reference sequence). The CDR3 extends over 11 amino acids. CDR3 nucleotide sequence: TGTGCCAGCAGCTTTCGGTCTGAGCAGTTCTTC. This translates into CASSFRSEQFF.

The V and J genes are TRBV6-5 and TRBJ1-1; D call uncertain. Looked up from germline, CDR1 is MNHEY and CDR2 is SVGAGI. This CDR3 has 16 residues. The V end lost 0 bases, the J end lost 1 base, and 12 bases lay between the germline ends. CDR3 bases: TGTGCCAGCAGTTACTCACTTAGTACACCGAACACTGAAGCTTTCTTT. Encoded protein: CASSYSLSTPNTEAFF.

This clone was counted between two and nine times. The gene calls are TRBV7-8 and TRBJ1-4; D unresolved. The CDR3 length is 17 residues. The V and J ends lost 5 bases and 0 bases respectively, with 16 bases between them. Germline CDR1 is SGHVS and CDR2 is FQNEAQ. Written as DNA, the CDR3 is TGTGCCAGCAGCCGTCAGAGTCGCCATGCAACTAATGAAAAACTGTTTTTT. Residues: CASSRQSRHATNEKLFF.

Regarding this clone: The identical CDR3 is also encoded by other nucleotide sequences in the sample. The V call is TRBV2, the J call TRBJ1-5, with a tentative D call TRBD1 (5 bases). This CDR3 region has 13 residues. Trimming took off 8 bases at V and 0 bases at J, with 8 bases between the two ends. Germline CDR1 reads SNHLY; CDR2 reads FYNNEI. The CDR3 sequence: CASSRDSNQPQHF. Written as DNA, the CDR3 is TGTGCCAGCTCCAGGGATAGCAATCAGCCCCAGCATTTT.

The chain recombines TRBV7-8 with TRBJ2-1, with 7 positions matching TRBD2. J lost 8 bases, V lost 1 base, and 11 bases had no gene match. CDR1 SGHVS and CDR2 FQNEAQ come from the germline V gene. The CDR3 is made up of 16 amino acids. CDR3 loop: CASSLGQGGGIHEQFF. The DNA of the CDR3 is TGTGCCAGCAGCTTAGGTCAAGGCGGGGGTATCCATGAGCAGTTCTTC. Full variable domain (missing parts from reference TRBV7-8 and TRBJ2-1): GAGVSQSPRYKVAKRGQDVALRCDPISGHVSLFWYQQALGQGPEFLTYFQNEAQLDKSGLPSDRFFAERPEGSVSTLKIQRTQQEDSAVYLCASSLGQGGGIHEQFFGPGTRLTVL.

The gene calls are TRBV3-1 (or the pseudogene TRBV3-2) and TRBJ2-7; possible D gene TRBD2, 7 bases. The germline V gene encodes CDR1 LGHDT and CDR2 YNNKEL (reference sequence). The V end lost 6 bases, the J end lost 3 bases, and 18 bases lay between the germline ends. This CDR3 has 15 amino acids. CDR3 DNA: TGTGCCAGCAGAACAGGGTGGGCTAGCGGCTACGAGCAGTACGTC. It translates to CASRTGWASGYEQYV.

The V call is TRBV28, the J call TRBJ2-4; 7 nucleotides align to TRBD1. Trimming took 2 bases from V and 6 from J; bases not matched to a gene: 7. The germline CDR1 and CDR2 sequences are MDHEN and SYDVKM. This CDR3 has 15 amino acids. CDR3 nucleotide sequence: TGTGCCAGCAGTTTAGTGCCGGGACAGATAAACATTCAGTACTTC. Translated: CASSLVPGQINIQYF.

This chain uses TRBV7-8 with TRBJ1-2; D gene unclear. This CDR3 is 15 amino acids long. Germline V gene data show CDR1 as SGHVS and CDR2 as FQNEAQ. V gave up 5 bases and J gave up 0 bases, with 13 bases separating them. The DNA of the CDR3 is TGTGCCAGCAGCCTTGGGAGGGAAGCTAACTATGGCTACACCTTC. This gives the protein CASSLGREANYGYTF. Looking up the rest from reference TRBV7-8 and TRBJ1-2 gives the full variable domain: GAGVSQSPRYKVAKRGQDVALRCDPISGHVSLFWYQQALGQGPEFLTYFQNEAQLDKSGLPSDRFFAERPEGSVSTLKIQRTQQEDSAVYLCASSLGREANYGYTFGSGTRLTVV.

The rearrangement links TRBV5-1 to TRBJ1-2, with TRBD1 identical over 11 bases. The germline V gene has CDR1 SGHRS and CDR2 YFSETQ. The junction had 9 bases not matched to a gene; V was cut back by 4 bases and J by 4 bases. The CDR3 runs to 16 residues. The CDR3 nucleotides read TGCGCCAGCAGCATAAAGGGACAGGGGGACGGCTATGGCTACACCTTC. Amino acids: CASSIKGQGDGYGYTF.

The CDR3 DNA sequence: TGCGCCAGCAGAAAAGGACAGTCTAACTATGGCTACACCTTC. It codes for CASRKGQSNYGYTF. V and J are TRBV4-3 and TRBJ1-2, with D possibly being TRBD1 (6 bases). The CDR3 extends over 14 amino acids. The V gene lost 6 bases and the J gene lost 0 bases, with 11 bases spanning the gap. Per the germline V gene, CDR1 is LGHNA and CDR2 is YSLEER.

The J gene is TRBJ1-4, the V gene TRBV2; 11 positions agree with TRBD1. V was clipped by 8 bases and J by 7 bases; unmatched bases: 6. The CDR3 is 14 amino acids. Germline V gene data show CDR1 as SNHLY and CDR2 as FYNNEI. The CDR3 bases are TGTGCCAGCGGACAGGGGGCCAGGGGTGAAAAACTGTTTTTT. Translation gives CASGQGARGEKLFF.

V gene TRBV24-1 combines with J gene TRBJ2-7; TRBD2 might be the D (5 bases). The CDR3 totals 16 residues. Germline V gene data show CDR1 as KGHDR and CDR2 as SFDVKD. V shed 0 bases and J shed 0 bases, with 11 bases lying between them. Written as DNA, the CDR3 is TGTGCCACCAGTGATTTGCCGATTGGGAGCTCCTACGAGCAGTACGTC. It specifies CATSDLPIGSSYEQYV.

The chain couples TRBV5-1 to TRBJ1-6; D is possibly TRBD1 (5 bases). The CDR3 loop spans 16 amino acids. CDR1 and CDR2 from the germline V gene are SGHRS and YFSETQ. V lost 0 bases and J 10 bases, leaving 17 bases between the germline ends. The CDR3 region is CASSLANSGKGSPLHF. The CDR3 nucleotides are TGCGCCAGCAGCTTGGCCAATTCAGGGAAGGGGTCACCCCTCCACTTT.

V gene TRBV6-5 combines with J gene TRBJ2-7; D not resolved. V lost 6 bases, J lost 3 bases, and 18 bases lay in between. Germline V gene sequence: CDR1 MNHEY, CDR2 SVGAGI. The CDR3 loop spans 15 amino acids. The CDR3 region is CASSYINTRLYEQYV. CDR3 coding DNA: TGTGCCAGCAGCTATATTAACACAAGACTCTACGAGCAGTACGTC.

V usage is TRBV7-9 and J usage is TRBJ2-7; 8 nucleotides agree with TRBD2. Germline lookup yields CDR1 SEHNR and CDR2 FQNEAQ (reference sequence). The CDR3 sequence is 15 residues long. With 5 bases clipped from V and 0 bases from J, the junction kept 6 bases outside the gene matches. Here the CDR3 DNA reads TGTGCCAGCAGCCCCGGGAGGGCCCTCTCCTACGAGCAGTACGTC. It translates to CASSPGRALSYEQYV.